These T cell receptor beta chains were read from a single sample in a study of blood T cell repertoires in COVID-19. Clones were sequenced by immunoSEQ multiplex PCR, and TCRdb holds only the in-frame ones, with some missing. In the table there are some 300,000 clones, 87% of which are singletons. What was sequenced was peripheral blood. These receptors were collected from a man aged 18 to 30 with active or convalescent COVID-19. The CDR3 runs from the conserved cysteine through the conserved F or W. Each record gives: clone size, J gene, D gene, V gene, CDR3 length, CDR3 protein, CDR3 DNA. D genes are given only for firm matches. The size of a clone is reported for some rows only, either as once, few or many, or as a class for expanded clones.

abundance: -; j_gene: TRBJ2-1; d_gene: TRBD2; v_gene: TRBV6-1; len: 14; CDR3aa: CASSEGGSAFEQFF; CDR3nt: TGTGCCAGCAGTGAGGGCGGGAGCGCTTTTGAGCAGTTCTTC
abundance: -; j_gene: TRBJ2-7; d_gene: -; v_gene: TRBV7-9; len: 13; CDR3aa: CASSFRSTYEQYF; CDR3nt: TGTGCCAGCAGCTTTAGGAGTACCTACGAGCAGTACTTC
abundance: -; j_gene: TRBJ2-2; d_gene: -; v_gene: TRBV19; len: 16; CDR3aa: CASSSTGSLGTGELFF; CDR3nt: TGTGCCAGTAGTAGTACAGGTAGCTTAGGTACCGGGGAGCTGTTTTTT
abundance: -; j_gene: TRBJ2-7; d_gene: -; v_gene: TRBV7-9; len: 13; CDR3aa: CASSFGSSYEQYF; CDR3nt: TGTGCCAGCAGCTTCGGTAGCTCCTACGAGCAGTACTTC
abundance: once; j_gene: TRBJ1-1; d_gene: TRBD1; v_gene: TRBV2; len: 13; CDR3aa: CASTEDRGSEAFF; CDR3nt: TGTGCCAGCACCGAGGACAGGGGGAGTGAAGCTTTCTTT
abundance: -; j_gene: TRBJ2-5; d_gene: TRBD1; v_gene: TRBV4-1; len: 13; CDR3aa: CASSLQGTETQYF; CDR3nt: TGCGCCAGCAGCCTACAGGGGACGGAGACCCAGTACTTC
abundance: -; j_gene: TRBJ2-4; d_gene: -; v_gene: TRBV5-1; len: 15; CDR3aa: CASSQTGWEGNIQYF; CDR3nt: TGCGCCAGCAGCCAAACAGGGTGGGAGGGAAACATTCAGTACTTC
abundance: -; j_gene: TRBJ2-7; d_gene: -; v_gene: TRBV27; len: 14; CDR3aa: CASSFGQFSYEQYF; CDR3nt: TGTGCCAGCAGTTTTGGACAGTTCTCCTACGAGCAGTACTTC
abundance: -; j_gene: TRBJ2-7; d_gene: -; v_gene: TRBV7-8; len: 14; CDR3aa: CASSLSGGPYEQYF; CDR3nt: TGTGCCAGCAGCCTTAGCGGTGGGCCTTACGAGCAGTACTTC
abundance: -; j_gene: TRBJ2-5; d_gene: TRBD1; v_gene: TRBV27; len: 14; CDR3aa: CASSRQGVQETQYF; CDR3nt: TGTGCCAGCAGTCGTCAGGGGGTTCAAGAGACCCAGTACTTC
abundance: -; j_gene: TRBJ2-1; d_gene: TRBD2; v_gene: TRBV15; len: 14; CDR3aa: CATSRSSGRDEQFF; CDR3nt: TGTGCCACCAGCAGATCTAGCGGGAGGGATGAGCAGTTCTTC
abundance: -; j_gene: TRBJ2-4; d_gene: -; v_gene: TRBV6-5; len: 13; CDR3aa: CASSYSRENIQYF; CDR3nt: TGTGCCAGCAGTTACTCACGCGAAAACATTCAGTACTTC
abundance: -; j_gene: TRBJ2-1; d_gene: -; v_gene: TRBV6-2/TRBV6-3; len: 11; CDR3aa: CASSPSYEQFF; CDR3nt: TGTGCCAGCAGTCCGTCCTATGAGCAGTTCTTC
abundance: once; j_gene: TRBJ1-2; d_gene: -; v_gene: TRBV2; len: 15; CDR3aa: CASSDSGAFNYGYTF; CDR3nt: TGTGCCAGCAGTGATTCAGGGGCTTTTAACTATGGCTACACCTTC
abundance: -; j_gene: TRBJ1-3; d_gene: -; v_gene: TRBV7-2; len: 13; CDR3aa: CASSSTAGNTIYF; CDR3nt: TGTGCCAGCAGCTCGACAGCTGGAAACACCATATATTTT
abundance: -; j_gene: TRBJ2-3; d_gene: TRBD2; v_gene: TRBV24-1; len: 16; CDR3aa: CATSDSGLLTTDTQYF; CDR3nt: TGTGCCACCAGTGATTCGGGACTACTTACCACAGATACGCAGTATTTT
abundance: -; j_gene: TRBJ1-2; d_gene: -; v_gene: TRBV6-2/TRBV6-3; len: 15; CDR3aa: CASSTGGRRNYGYTF; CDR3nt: TGTGCCAGCAGTACCGGGGGACGTCGGAACTATGGCTACACCTTC
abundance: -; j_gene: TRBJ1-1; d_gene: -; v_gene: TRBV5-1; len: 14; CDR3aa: CASSYRVTNTEAFF; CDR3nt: TGCGCCAGCAGCTACAGGGTAACGAACACTGAAGCTTTCTTT
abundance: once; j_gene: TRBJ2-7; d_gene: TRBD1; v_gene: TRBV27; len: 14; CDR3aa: CASRPGTAIYEQYF; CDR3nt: TGTGCCAGCAGACCCGGGACAGCGATCTACGAGCAGTACTTC
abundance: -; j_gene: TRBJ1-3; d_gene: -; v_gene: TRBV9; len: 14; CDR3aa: CASSVNPSGNTIYF; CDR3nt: TGTGCCAGCAGCGTAAATCCCAGTGGAAACACCATATATTTT
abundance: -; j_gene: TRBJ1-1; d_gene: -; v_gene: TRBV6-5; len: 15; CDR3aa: CASRGREGLNTEAFF; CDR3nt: TGTGCCAGCAGGGGAAGGGAGGGGCTAAACACTGAAGCTTTCTTT
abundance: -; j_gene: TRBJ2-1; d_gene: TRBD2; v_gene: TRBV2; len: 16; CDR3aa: CASIGSGGEAYNEQFF; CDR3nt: TGTGCCAGCATCGGTAGCGGGGGGGAGGCTTACAATGAGCAGTTCTTC
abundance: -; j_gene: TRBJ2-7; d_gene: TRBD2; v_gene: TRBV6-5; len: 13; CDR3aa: CASSKTSGYEQYF; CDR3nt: TGTGCCAGCAGTAAGACTAGCGGCTACGAGCAGTACTTC
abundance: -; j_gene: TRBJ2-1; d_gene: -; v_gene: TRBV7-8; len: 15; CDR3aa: CASSLVGVNYNEQFF; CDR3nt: TGTGCCAGCAGCTTAGTAGGGGTGAACTACAATGAGCAGTTCTTC
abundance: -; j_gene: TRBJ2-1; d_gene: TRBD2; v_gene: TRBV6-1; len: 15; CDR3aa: CASSERPAGYNEQFF; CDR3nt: TGTGCCAGCAGTGAAAGGCCAGCGGGGTACAATGAGCAGTTCTTC
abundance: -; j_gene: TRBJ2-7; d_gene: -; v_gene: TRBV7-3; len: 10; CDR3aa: CASNYYEQYF; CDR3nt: TGTGCCAGCAACTACTACGAGCAGTACTTC
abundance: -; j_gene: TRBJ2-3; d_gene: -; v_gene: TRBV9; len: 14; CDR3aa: CASSVSGNTDTQYF; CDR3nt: TGTGCCAGCAGCGTATCAGGCAACACAGATACGCAGTATTTT
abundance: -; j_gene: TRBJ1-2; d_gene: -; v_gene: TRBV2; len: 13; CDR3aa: CASSITRNYGYTF; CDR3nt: TGTGCCAGCAGTATAACAAGAAACTATGGCTACACCTTC
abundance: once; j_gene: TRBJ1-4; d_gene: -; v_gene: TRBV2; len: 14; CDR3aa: CASSDASGNEKLFF; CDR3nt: TGTGCCAGCAGCGACGCGAGCGGGAATGAAAAACTGTTTTTT
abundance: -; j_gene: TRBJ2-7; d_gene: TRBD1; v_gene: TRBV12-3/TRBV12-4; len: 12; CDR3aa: CASSRQGYEQYF; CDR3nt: TGTGCCAGCAGTCGACAGGGGTACGAGCAGTACTTC
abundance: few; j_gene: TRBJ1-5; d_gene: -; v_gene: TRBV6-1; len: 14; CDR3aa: CASSDGQENQPQHF; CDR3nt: TGTGCCAGCAGTGATGGGCAGGAAAACCAGCCCCAGCATTTT
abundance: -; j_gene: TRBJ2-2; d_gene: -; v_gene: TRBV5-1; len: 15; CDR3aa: CASSLAGMDTGELFF; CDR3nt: TGCGCCAGCAGCTTGGCCGGTATGGACACCGGGGAGCTGTTTTTT
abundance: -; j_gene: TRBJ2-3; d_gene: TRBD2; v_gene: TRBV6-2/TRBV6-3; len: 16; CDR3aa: CASSYPGLAGYHTQYF; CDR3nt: TGTGCCAGCAGTTACCCCGGACTAGCGGGATACCATACGCAGTATTTT
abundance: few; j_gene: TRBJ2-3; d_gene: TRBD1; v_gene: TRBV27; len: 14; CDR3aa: CASSHTGARDTQYF; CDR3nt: TGTGCCAGCAGCCATACAGGGGCCCGTGATACGCAGTATTTT
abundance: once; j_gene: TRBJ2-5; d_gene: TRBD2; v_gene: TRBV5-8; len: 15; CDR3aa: CASGVAGGIQETQYF; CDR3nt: TGTGCCAGCGGAGTAGCGGGGGGGATCCAAGAGACCCAGTACTTC
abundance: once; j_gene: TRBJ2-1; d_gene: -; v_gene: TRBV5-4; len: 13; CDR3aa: CASSERNLNEQFF; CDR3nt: TGTGCCAGCAGCGAGAGAAATTTGAATGAGCAGTTCTTC
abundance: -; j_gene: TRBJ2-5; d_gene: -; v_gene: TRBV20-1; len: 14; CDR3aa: CSASLASSQETQYF; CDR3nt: TGCAGTGCTAGTCTGGCTAGCTCTCAAGAGACCCAGTACTTC
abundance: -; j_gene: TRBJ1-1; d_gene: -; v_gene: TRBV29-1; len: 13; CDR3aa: CSVTAGAGTEAFF; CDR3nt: TGCAGCGTTACGGCCGGGGCGGGGACTGAAGCTTTCTTT
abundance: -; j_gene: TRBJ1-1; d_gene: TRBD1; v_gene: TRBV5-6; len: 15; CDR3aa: CASSQRDRSNTEAFF; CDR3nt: TGTGCCAGCAGCCAAAGGGACAGGTCGAACACTGAAGCTTTCTTT
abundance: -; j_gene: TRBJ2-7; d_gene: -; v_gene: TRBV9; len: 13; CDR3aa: CASSVAVGAEQYF; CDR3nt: TGTGCCAGCAGCGTAGCCGTGGGGGCCGAGCAGTACTTC
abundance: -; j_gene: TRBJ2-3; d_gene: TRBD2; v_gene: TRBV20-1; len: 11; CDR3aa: CSARLSGGQYF; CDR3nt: TGCAGTGCTAGGTTAAGCGGGGGGCAGTATTTT
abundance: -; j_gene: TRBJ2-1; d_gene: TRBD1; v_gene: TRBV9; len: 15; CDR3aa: CASSVGTGSHNEQFF; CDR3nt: TGTGCCAGCAGCGTAGGGACAGGGTCCCACAATGAGCAGTTCTTC
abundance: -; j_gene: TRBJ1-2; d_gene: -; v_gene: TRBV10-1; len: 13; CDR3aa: CASSESRGYGYTF; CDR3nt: TGCGCCAGCAGTGAGTCGCGGGGCTATGGCTACACCTTC
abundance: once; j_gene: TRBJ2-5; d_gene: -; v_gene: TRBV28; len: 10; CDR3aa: CASRGETQYF; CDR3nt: TGTGCCAGCCGGGGGGAGACCCAGTACTTC
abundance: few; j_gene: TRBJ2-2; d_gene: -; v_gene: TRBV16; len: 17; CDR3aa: CASSQALGTANTGELFF; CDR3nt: TGTGCCAGCAGCCAAGCCCTAGGGACTGCGAACACCGGGGAGCTGTTTTTT
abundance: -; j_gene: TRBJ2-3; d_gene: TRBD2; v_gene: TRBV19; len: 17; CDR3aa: CASSPRASGRGADTQYF; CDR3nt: TGTGCCAGTAGCCCTAGGGCTAGCGGGAGGGGCGCAGATACGCAGTATTTT
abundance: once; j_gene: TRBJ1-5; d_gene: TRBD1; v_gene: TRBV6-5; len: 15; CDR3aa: CASSRQGGLQWAQHF; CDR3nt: TGTGCCAGCAGCAGACAGGGTGGGCTCCAATGGGCCCAGCATTTT
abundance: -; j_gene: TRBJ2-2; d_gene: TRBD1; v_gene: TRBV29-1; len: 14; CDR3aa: CSVDDRVGTGELFF; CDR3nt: TGCAGCGTAGACGACAGGGTCGGAACCGGGGAGCTGTTTTTT
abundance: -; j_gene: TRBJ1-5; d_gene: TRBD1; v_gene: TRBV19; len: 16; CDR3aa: CASGQGERTGNQPQHF; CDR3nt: TGTGCCAGTGGACAGGGAGAAAGAACGGGCAATCAGCCCCAGCATTTT
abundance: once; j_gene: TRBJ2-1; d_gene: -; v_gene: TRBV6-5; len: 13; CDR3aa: CASRGSSYNEQFF; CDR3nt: TGTGCCAGCCGGGGGAGCTCCTACAATGAGCAGTTCTTC
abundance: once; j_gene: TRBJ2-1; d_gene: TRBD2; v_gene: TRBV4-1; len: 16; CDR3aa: CASRPPGLASYNEQFF; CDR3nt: TGCGCCAGCAGACCCCCGGGACTAGCCTCCTACAATGAGCAGTTCTTC
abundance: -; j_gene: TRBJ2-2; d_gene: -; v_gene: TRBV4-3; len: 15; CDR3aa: CASSQVLSSAGELFF; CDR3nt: TGCGCCAGCAGCCAAGTTTTGTCATCAGCCGGGGAGCTGTTTTTT